The clone carrying this TCR beta chain came up many times. Its antigen is still unknown. Each cDNA molecule carried a unique molecular identifier. TCRdb redid the calling of the 5' RACE reads with MiXCR, one entry per CDR3 protein. Of 35,000 to 45,000 distinct CDR3 sequences in the sample, 5.5% to 6.5% were seen once. The data derive from a study of early T cells in non-severe SARS-CoV-2 infection. Study results and caveats: Sequences matched to VDJdb favored anti-spike CD8 responses, while private and CD4 specificities were missed.

Sequenced: whole blood. This TCR derives from an adult who was a healthcare worker with PCR-confirmed SARS-CoV-2 infection or an uninfected control (not recorded which).

CDR3 in amino acids: CASSIRGQGAIRSYNEQFF. As DNA, the CDR3 is TGTGCCAGTAGTATTAGGGGACAGGGGGCCATTAGGTCCTACAATGAGCAGTTCTTC. The rearrangement links TRBV19 to TRBJ2-1, with TRBD1 matching over 12 bases. V shed 3 bases and J 1 base; nucleotides not matched to a gene: 10. Germline assignment: CDR1 LNHDA and CDR2 SQIVND (reference sequence). The CDR3 consists of 19 residues.